This TCR beta chain was observed in a study of blood T cell repertoires in COVID-19. Across the study: T cells, B-cell-depleted T cells, or PBMCs supplied cDNA or gDNA.

The protocol was immunoSEQ multiplex PCR, while the TCRdb copy is restricted to in-frame clones and leaves out a portion. Of under 150,000 clones listed, roughly four fifths are singletons. Per germline, CDR1 SGHTA and CDR2 FQGNSA. The CDR3 spans 13 residues. Trimming cost V 5 bases and J 6 bases; bases outside gene matches: 3. The receptor's source is a woman aged 60 to 75 with acute or convalescent COVID-19. Sequencing was carried out using peripheral blood. The rearrangement links TRBV7-2 to TRBJ1-1; TRBD1 aligns across 10 bases. CDR3 nucleotide sequence: TGTGCCAGCAGCCCCGGACAGGGGGCTGAAGCTTTCTTT. Translating it yields CASSPGQGAEAFF.